These 20 T cell receptor beta chains originate from one sample sequenced in a study of T cell changes during pregnancy in multiple sclerosis. Sequencing used immunoSEQ multiplex PCR; TCRdb keeps in-frame clones, though not all of them. The data hold about 79,000 clones, with around 95% observed a single time. Sequenced material: peripheral blood, taken in the second trimester of pregnancy. These receptors were collected from a female donor in good health, enrolled as a control in a pregnancy study.

This chain joins TRBV10-3 and TRBJ1-1; 7 bases are a match to TRBD1. With 9 bases clipped from V and 2 bases from J, the junction kept 9 bases outside the gene matches. Looked up from germline, CDR1 is ENHRY and CDR2 is SYGVKD. The CDR3 has 14 amino acids. In DNA, the CDR3 is TGTGCCATAAAGCTGACAGGGTTAAACACTGAAGCTTTCTTT. Residues: CAIKLTGLNTEAFF.

This clone has just a few counts. The chain carries TRBV4-3 and TRBJ1-4; 9 bases line up with TRBD1. Trimming at V came to 5 bases and at J to 6 bases, leaving 7 bases not matched to a gene. The germline V gene has CDR1 LGHNA and CDR2 YSLEER. The CDR3 extends over 15 amino acids. The CDR3 DNA reads TGCGCCAGCAGCTCTCGGACAGGGGAGGATGAAAAACTGTTTTTT. Its protein is CASSSRTGEDEKLFF.

The chain carries TRBV4-3 and TRBJ1-2; D is unresolved. V dropped 4 bases and J dropped 0 bases, with 15 bases sitting between them. CDR3 size: 16 residues. Germline V gives CDR1 LGHNA, CDR2 YSLEER. The CDR3 spells CASSRRWGEANYGYTF. The CDR3 DNA is TGCGCCAGCAGCCGGCGATGGGGAGAAGCTAACTATGGCTACACCTTC.

The chain recombines TRBV11-2 with TRBJ2-5; 9 bases line up with TRBD2. CDR3 length equals 13 residues. V shed 8 bases and J 4 bases; nucleotides not matched to a gene: 5. Germline CDR1 reads SGHAT; CDR2 reads FQNNGV. The CDR3 is CASGGGALETQYF. The CDR3 nucleotides read TGTGCCAGCGGCGGGGGGGCCCTAGAGACCCAGTACTTC. Full variable domain (missing parts from reference TRBV11-2 and TRBJ2-5): EAGVAQSPRYKIIEKRQSVAFWCNPISGHATLYWYQQILGQGPKLLIQFQNNGVVDDSQLPKDRFSAERLKGVDSTLKIQPAKLEDSAVYLCASGGGALETQYFGPGTRLLVL.

The V and J genes are TRBV12-2 and TRBJ1-2; TRBD1 is taken as the D call from the table, unchecked against the DNA. TRBV12-2 is a known pseudogene. CDR3 length equals 13 residues. The CDR3 sequence is CASRLITDEGYTF. The CDR3 DNA reads as TGTGCAAGTCGCTTAATCACAGATGAAGGCTACACCTTC.

V is TRBV6-1 and J is TRBJ1-2; D remains unclear. V shed 5 bases and J shed 5 bases, with 15 bases lying between them. This CDR3 has 14 amino acids. Germline CDR1 is MNHNS and CDR2 is SASEGT. For the CDR3, the DNA is TGTGCCAGCAGTTCCTCCGGAGAAACTTATGGCTACACCTTC. It specifies CASSSSGETYGYTF.

The chain employs TRBV4-3 and TRBJ2-3; 11 nucleotides agree with TRBD2. There are 17 residues in the CDR3. Germline CDR1 LGHNA, CDR2 YSLEER. The V and J ends lost 3 bases and 1 base, in that order; junction bases with no gene match: 6. The CDR3 protein is CASSQGELAGGTDTQYF. For the CDR3, the DNA is TGCGCCAGCAGCCAGGGCGAACTAGCGGGAGGCACAGATACGCAGTATTTT.

The V gene is TRBV6-1, the J gene TRBJ1-1; 9 bases agree with TRBD1. This CDR3 spans 14 amino acids. V dropped 4 bases and J dropped 4; count of bases not matched to a gene: 4. Germline lookup yields CDR1 MNHNS and CDR2 SASEGT. This CDR3 is CASSARTGATEAFF. The CDR3 DNA is TGTGCCAGCAGTGCCAGGACAGGGGCCACTGAAGCTTTCTTT.

The chain joins TRBV2 to TRBJ2-3, with 9 positions matching TRBD2. CDR1 and CDR2 from the germline V gene are SNHLY and FYNNEI. The J segment lost 8 bases and the V segment lost 10 bases, leaving 16 bases of the junction unmatched. This CDR3 contains 15 residues. The CDR3 sequence: CATKRTSVEVGTQYF. The CDR3 nucleotides are TGTGCCACCAAACGGACTAGCGTCGAGGTCGGTACGCAGTATTTT.

DNA of the CDR3: TGTGCCAGCAGCTTAGCGCTAGGACGGAGGTCCTACGAGCAGTACTTC. Its translation is CASSLALGRRSYEQYF. The chain employs TRBV7-9 and TRBJ2-7; the D gene is possibly TRBD2 (5 bases). V lost 0 bases and J lost 1, with 13 bases in between. Looked up from germline, CDR1 is SEHNR and CDR2 is FQNEAQ (reference sequence). The CDR3 totals 16 residues.

This chain links TRBV27 with TRBJ2-6, with TRBD1 as a possible D gene (6 bases). This CDR3 region has 16 residues. Trimming took off 0 bases at V and 2 bases at J, with 8 bases between the two ends. Per the germline V gene, CDR1 is MNHEY and CDR2 is SMNVEV (reference sequence). CDR3 bases: TGTGCCAGCAGTTTATCGCACAGGGCTGGGGCCAACGTCCTGACTTTC. Translation: CASSLSHRAGANVLTF.

The chain's CDR3 is CASSVGTGDSTDTQYF. In DNA, the CDR3 is TGTGCCAGCAGCGTAGGGACAGGGGATAGCACAGATACGCAGTATTTT. The gene calls are TRBV9 and TRBJ2-3; 9 bases agree with TRBD1. Per germline, CDR1 SGDLS and CDR2 YYNGEE. The CDR3 is 16 amino acids. V shed 0 bases, J shed 0 bases, and the junction held 2 bases outside the gene matches.

This chain connects TRBV27 to TRBJ1-2; D is unresolved. The length of the CDR3 is 13 residues. V lost 2 bases and J 6 bases, leaving 10 bases between the germline ends. CDR1 and CDR2 (germline): MNHEY, SMNVEV (reference sequence). CDR3 DNA: TGTGCCAGCAGTTTAAGCAGGCACAATGGCTACACCTTC. It yields the protein CASSLSRHNGYTF.

The chain couples TRBV10-3 to TRBJ2-7; TRBD2 aligns across 7 bases. This CDR3 spans 14 amino acids. CDR1 and CDR2 from the germline V gene are ENHRY and SYGVKD. The junction had 13 bases not matched to a gene; V was cut back by 7 bases and J by 7 bases. This chain's CDR3 is CAITPGGGGPEQYF. CDR3 coding DNA: TGTGCCATCACTCCGGGGGGAGGAGGCCCGGAGCAGTACTTC.

The genes are TRBV4-3 and TRBJ1-2; D is undetermined. Germline-derived CDR1 and CDR2 are LGHNA and YSLEER. This CDR3 has 15 amino acids. Trimming took off 0 bases at V and 5 bases at J, with 13 bases between the two ends. The CDR3 loop is CASSQDRGVMYGYTF. CDR3 nucleotides: TGCGCCAGCAGCCAAGATCGGGGTGTAATGTATGGCTACACCTTC.

J is TRBJ2-7 and V is TRBV5-1, with TRBD1 matching 9 bases. Germline loops: CDR1 SGHRS, CDR2 YFSETQ. J was trimmed by 5 bases and V by 3 bases; bases with no gene match: 6. The CDR3 is 14 amino acids. The CDR3 region is CASSSTGQGDEQYF. The CDR3 DNA follows: TGCGCCAGCAGCTCGACGGGACAGGGTGACGAGCAGTACTTC.

The genes are TRBV23-1 and TRBJ1-1; TRBD1 matches 8 bases. Being an ORF, TRBV23-1 has a function that is uncertain. The CDR3 spans 16 residues. V was pared by 0 bases and J by 2 bases, with 5 bases of the junction left unmatched. The CDR3 protein is CASSQSRGTGNTEAFF. The CDR3 region has the DNA TGCGCCAGCAGTCAATCCCGAGGGACAGGCAACACTGAAGCTTTCTTT.

This rearrangement joins TRBV5-4 to TRBJ2-5, with D tentatively TRBD1 (7 bases). Germline-derived CDR1 and CDR2 are SGHNT and YYREEE (reference sequence). CDR3 length: 15 residues. V was pared by 4 bases and J by 2 bases, with 15 bases between. The CDR3, as DNA: TGTGCCAGCAGCGGACGGGCAGGGGGGCAAGAGACCCAGTACTTC. Amino acid sequence: CASSGRAGGQETQYF.

The chain is built from TRBV21-1 and TRBJ1-4; the table's D call of TRBD1 was not tested on the DNA. TRBV21-1 is tagged as a pseudogene. The CDR3 runs 18 residues. The CDR3 DNA follows: TGTGCCAGCAGCAAAGGCGGCAGGGGCCCCGCAACTAATGAAAAACTGTTTTTT. This sequence encodes CASSKGGRGPATNEKLFF.

This clone was detected only once. The CDR3 region has the DNA TGTGCCAGCAGCCCCGACAGTAACACTGAAGCTTTCTTT. The encoded protein is CASSPDSNTEAFF. V usage is TRBV7-9 and J usage is TRBJ1-1, with D possibly matching TRBD1 (5 bases). The CDR3 spans 13 residues. Germline loops: CDR1 SEHNR, CDR2 FQNEAQ (reference sequence). Trimming took 5 bases from V and 2 from J, leaving 9 bases between them.